This T cell receptor beta chain was observed in a study of cytomegalovirus exposure and HLA in healthy donors. 13 Jbeta primers and 60 Vbeta primers were used for the PCR. Measured with immunoSEQ multiplex PCR; TCRdb has only the in-frame clones, and not every one. The sample has a few hundred thousand clones, about 70% seen once. Healthy people donating bone marrow made up the donors. This clone appeared a few times. The antigen is unknown. Germline V gene data show CDR1 as SGHVT and CDR2 as SQSDAQ. With 8 bases removed from V and 8 bases from J, the gap between germline ends came to 19 bases. CDR3 length: 14 amino acids. Study results and caveats: In a later analysis, HLA-C alleles had the fewest associated TCRs, DRB1 alleles the most. Later work associated 16,951 TCR beta sequences with HLA alleles at 0.05 false discovery rate.

The TCR sequence derives from a woman aged 25-40 years in good health and CMV-seronegative. Sequences were obtained from PBMCs. The genes are TRBV7-4 and TRBJ2-1; D may be TRBD2 (6 bases). CDR3 sequence reads: CASERGGFGDEQFF. The CDR3, as DNA: TGTGCCAGCGAAAGGGGAGGCTTCGGGGATGAGCAGTTCTTC.